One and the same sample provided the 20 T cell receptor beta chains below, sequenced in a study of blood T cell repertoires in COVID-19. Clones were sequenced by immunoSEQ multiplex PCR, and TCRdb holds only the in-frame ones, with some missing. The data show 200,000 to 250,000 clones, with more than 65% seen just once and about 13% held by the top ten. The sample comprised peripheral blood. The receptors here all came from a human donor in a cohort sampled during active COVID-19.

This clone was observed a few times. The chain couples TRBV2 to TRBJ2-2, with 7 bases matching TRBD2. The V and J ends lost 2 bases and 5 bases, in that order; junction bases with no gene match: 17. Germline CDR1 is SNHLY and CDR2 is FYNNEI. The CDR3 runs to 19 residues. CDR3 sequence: CASSEQRWSERESTGELFF. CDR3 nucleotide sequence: TGTGCCAGCAGTGAACAAAGGTGGTCGGAGCGGGAATCAACCGGGGAGCTGTTTTTT.

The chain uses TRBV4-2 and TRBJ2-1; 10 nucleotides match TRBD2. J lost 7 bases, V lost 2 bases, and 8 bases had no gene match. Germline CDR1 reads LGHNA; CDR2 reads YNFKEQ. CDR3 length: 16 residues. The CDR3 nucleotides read TGTGCCAGCAGCCAACCTAGCGGGAGTTGGAGGAATGAGCAGTTCTTC. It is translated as CASSQPSGSWRNEQFF.

CDR3 DNA sequence: TGTGCCAGTAGGCTCACCGGGACAGGGTTGAATGAGCAGTTCTTC. Protein product: CASRLTGTGLNEQFF. The rearrangement uses TRBV19 and TRBJ2-1, with TRBD1 identical over 9 bases. The CDR3 covers 15 residues. Trimming took 6 bases from V and 7 from J; bases not matched to a gene: 10. The V gene's germline CDR1 is LNHDA and CDR2 SQIVND (reference sequence).

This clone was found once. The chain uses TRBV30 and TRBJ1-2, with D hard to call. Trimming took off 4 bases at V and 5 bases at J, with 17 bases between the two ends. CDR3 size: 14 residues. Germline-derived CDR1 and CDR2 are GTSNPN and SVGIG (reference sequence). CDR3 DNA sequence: TGTGCCTGGAAGACGGACCTGAGGGTATATGGCTACACCTTC. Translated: CAWKTDLRVYGYTF.

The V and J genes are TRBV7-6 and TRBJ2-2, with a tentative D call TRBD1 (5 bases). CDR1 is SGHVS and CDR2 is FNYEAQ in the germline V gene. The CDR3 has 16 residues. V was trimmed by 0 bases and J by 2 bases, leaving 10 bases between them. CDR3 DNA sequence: TGTGCCAGCAGCTTAGCAGGACAACAAAACACCGGGGAGCTGTTTTTT. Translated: CASSLAGQQNTGELFF.

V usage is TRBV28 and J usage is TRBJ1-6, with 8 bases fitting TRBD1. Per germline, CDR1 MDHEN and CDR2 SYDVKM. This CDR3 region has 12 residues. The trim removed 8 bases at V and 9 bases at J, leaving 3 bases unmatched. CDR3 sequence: CASSGGLSPLHF. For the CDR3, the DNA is TGTGCCAGCTCAGGGGGCCTTTCACCCCTCCACTTT.

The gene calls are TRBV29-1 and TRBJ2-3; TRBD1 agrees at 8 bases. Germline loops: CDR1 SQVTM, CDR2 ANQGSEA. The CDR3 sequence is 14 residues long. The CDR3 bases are TGCAGTGGGGGCGACAGGGGAAGGGCAGATACGCAGTATTTT. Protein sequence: CSGGDRGRADTQYF.

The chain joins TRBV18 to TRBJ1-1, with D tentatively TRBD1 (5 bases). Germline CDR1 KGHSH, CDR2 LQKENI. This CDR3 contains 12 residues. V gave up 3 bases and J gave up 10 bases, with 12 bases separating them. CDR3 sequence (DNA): TGTGCCAGCTCACCTGTGCAGGGAGGAGCTTTCTTT. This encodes CASSPVQGGAFF.

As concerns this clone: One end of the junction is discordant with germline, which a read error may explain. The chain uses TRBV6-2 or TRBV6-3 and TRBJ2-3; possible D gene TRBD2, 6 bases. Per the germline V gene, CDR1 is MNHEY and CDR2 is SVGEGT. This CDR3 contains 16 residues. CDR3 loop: CASNYLPGSGSDTQYF. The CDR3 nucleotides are TGTGCCAGCAATTACCTTCCGGGATCCGGGAGTGATACGCAGTATTTT.

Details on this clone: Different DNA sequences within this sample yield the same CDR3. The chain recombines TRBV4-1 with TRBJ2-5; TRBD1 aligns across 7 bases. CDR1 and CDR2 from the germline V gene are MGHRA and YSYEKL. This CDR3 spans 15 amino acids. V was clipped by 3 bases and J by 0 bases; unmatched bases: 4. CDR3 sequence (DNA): TGCGCCAGCAGCCAGGGTGACAGGGACCAAGAGACCCAGTACTTC. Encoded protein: CASSQGDRDQETQYF.

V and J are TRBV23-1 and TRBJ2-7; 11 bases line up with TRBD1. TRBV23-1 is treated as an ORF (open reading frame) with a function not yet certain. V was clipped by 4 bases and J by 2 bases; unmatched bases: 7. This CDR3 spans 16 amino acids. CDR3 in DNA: TGCGCCAGCAGTCGGGGGCCGGGACAGGGGGCCTACGAGCAGTACTTC. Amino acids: CASSRGPGQGAYEQYF.

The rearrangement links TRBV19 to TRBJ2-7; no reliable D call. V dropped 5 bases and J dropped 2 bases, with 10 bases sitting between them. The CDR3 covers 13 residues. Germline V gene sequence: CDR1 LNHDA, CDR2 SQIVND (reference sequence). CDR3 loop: CASSATPTYEQYF. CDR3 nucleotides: TGTGCCAGTAGTGCGACACCTACCTACGAGCAGTACTTC.

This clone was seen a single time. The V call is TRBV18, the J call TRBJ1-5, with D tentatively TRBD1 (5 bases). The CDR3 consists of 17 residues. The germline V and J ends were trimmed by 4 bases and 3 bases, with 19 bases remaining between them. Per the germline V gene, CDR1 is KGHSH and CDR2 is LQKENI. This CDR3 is CASSQNSGLGDNQPQHF. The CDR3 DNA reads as TGTGCCAGCTCACAAAACTCGGGACTGGGGGACAATCAGCCCCAGCATTTT.

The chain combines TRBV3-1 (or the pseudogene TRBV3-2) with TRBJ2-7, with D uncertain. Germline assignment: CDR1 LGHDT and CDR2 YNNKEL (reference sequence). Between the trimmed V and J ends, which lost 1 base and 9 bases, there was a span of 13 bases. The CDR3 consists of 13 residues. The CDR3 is CASSQGLASTQYF. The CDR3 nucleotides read TGTGCCAGCAGCCAAGGGTTAGCATCAACGCAGTACTTC.

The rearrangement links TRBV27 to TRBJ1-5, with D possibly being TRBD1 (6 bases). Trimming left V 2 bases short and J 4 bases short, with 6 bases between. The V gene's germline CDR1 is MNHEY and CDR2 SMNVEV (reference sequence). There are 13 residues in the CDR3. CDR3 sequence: CASSLRGNQPQHF. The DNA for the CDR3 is TGTGCCAGCAGTTTAAGGGGGAATCAGCCCCAGCATTTT.

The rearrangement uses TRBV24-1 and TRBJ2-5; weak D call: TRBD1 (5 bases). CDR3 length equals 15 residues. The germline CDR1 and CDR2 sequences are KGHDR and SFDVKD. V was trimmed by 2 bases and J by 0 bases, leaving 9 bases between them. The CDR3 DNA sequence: TGTGCCACCAGTGATTCCCGGACATACCAAGAGACCCAGTACTTC. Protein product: CATSDSRTYQETQYF.

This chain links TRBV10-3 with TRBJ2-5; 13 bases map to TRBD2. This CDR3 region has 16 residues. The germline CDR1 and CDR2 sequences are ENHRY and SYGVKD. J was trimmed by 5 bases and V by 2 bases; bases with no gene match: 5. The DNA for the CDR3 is TGTGCCATCAGTGAGACTATACTAGCGGGGGGGGAGACCCAGTACTTC. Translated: CAISETILAGGETQYF.

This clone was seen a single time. CDR3 sequence (DNA): TGTGCCAGCAGCCTAACTAGCTGGAGAAAAACCGGGGAGCTGTTTTTT. Its protein product is CASSLTSWRKTGELFF. J is TRBJ2-2 and V is TRBV28; tentatively, D is TRBD2 (6 bases). Germline loops: CDR1 MDHEN, CDR2 SYDVKM. The germline V and J ends were trimmed by 6 bases and 5 bases, with 19 bases remaining between them. The CDR3 is made up of 16 amino acids.

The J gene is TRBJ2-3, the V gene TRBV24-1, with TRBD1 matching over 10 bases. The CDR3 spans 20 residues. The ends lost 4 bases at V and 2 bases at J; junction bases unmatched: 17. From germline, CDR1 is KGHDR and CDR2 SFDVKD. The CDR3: CATSDLSTGGGLFDTDTQYF. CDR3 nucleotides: TGTGCCACCAGTGACCTCTCGACAGGGGGCGGTTTGTTCGACACAGATACGCAGTATTTT.

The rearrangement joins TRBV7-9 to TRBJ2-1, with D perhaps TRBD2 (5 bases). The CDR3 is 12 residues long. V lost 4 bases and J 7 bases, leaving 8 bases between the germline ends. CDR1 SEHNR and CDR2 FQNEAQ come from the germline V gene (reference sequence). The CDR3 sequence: CASSSRGNEQFF. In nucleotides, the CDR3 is TGTGCCAGCAGCTCCCGAGGGAATGAGCAGTTCTTC.